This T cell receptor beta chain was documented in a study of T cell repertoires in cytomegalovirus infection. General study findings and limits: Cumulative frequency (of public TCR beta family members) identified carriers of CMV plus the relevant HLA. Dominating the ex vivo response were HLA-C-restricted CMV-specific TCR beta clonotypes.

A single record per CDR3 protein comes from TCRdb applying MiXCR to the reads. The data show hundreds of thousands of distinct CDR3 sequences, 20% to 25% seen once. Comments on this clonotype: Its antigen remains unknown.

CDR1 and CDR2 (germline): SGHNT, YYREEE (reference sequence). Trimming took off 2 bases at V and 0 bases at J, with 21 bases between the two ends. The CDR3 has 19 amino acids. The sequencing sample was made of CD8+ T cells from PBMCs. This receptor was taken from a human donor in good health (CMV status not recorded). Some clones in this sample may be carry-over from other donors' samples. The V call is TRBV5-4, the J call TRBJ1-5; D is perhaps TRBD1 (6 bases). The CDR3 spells CASSFPGHTIGRSNQPQHF. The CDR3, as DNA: TGTGCCAGCAGCTTTCCGGGACACACTATCGGGCGTAGCAATCAGCCCCAGCATTTT.